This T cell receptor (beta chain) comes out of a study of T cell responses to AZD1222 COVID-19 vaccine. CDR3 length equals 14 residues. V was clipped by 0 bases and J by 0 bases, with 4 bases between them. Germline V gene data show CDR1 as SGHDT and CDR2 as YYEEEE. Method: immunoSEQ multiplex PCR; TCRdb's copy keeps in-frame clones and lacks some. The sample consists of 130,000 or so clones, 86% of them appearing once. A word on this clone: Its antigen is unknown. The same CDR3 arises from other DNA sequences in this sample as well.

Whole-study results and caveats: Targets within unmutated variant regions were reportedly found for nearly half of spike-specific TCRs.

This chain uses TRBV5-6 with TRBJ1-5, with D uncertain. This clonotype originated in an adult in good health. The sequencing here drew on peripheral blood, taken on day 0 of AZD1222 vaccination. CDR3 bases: TGTGCCAGCAGCTTGGGTGGTAGCAATCAGCCCCAGCATTTT. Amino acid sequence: CASSLGGSNQPQHF.